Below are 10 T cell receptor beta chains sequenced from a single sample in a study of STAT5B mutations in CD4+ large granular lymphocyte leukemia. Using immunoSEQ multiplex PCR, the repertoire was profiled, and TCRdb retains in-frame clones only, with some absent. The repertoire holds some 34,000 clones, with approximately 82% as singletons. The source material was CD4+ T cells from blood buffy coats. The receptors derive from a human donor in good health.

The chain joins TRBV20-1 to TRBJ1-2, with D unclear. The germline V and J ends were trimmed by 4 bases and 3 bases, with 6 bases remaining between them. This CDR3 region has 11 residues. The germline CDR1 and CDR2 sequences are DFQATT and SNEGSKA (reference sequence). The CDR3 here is CSATFDYGYTF. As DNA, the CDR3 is TGCAGTGCTACATTCGACTATGGCTACACCTTC.

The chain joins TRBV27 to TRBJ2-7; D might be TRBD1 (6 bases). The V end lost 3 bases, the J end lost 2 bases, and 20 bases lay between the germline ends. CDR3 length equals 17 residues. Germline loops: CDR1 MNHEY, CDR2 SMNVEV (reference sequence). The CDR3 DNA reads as TGTGCCAGCAGTTTCCGGACAGCCCAAGGCCTACCCTACGAGCAGTACTTC. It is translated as CASSFRTAQGLPYEQYF.

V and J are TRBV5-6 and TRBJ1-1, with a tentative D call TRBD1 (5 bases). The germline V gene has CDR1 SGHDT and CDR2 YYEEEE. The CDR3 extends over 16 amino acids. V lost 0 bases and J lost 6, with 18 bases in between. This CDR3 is CASSLGGQGREAEAFF. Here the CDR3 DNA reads TGTGCCAGCAGCTTGGGGGGCCAAGGCAGGGAGGCTGAAGCTTTCTTT.

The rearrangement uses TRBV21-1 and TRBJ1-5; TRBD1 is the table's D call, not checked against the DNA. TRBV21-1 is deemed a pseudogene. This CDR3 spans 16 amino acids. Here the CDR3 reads CASKRRPRGYNQPQHF. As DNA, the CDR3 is TGTGCCAGCAAGAGAAGGCCCAGGGGATACAATCAGCCCCAGCATTTT.

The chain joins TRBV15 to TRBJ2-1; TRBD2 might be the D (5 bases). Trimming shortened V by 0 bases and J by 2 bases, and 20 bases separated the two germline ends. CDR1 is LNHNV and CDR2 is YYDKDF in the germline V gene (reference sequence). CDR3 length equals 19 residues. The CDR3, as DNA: TGTGCCACCAGCAGAGATCCCCCTTCGGGTAGCGCACCCTACAATGAGCAGTTCTTC. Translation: CATSRDPPSGSAPYNEQFF.

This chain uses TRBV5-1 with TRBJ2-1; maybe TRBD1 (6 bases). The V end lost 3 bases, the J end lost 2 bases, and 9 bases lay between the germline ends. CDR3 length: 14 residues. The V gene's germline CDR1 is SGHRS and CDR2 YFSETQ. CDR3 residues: CASSSQGTYNEQFF. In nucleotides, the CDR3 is TGCGCCAGCAGCTCCCAGGGGACCTACAATGAGCAGTTCTTC.

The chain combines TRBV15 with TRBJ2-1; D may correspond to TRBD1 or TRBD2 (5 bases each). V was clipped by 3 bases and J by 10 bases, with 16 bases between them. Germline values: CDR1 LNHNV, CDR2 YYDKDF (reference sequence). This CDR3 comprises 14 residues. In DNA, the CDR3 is TGTGCCACCAGCAGGGCGGTTGGGGGAATGGAGCAGTTCTTC. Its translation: CATSRAVGGMEQFF.

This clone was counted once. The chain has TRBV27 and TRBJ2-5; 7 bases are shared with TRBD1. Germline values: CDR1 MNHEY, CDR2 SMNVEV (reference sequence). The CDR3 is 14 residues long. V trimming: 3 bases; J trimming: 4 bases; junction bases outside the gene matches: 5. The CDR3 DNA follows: TGTGCCAGCAGTTTCAGACAGGGACGAGAGACCCAGTACTTC. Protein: CASSFRQGRETQYF.

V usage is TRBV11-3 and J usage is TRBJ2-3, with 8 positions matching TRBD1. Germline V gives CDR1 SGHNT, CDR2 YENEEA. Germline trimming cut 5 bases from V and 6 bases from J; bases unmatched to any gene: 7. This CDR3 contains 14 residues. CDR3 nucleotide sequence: TGTGCCAGCAGCCCTACAGGGGGTAGTGATACGCAGTATTTT. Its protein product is CASSPTGGSDTQYF. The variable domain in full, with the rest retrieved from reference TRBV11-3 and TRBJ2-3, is EAGVVQSPRYKIIEKKQPVAFWCNPISGHNTLYWYLQNLGQGPELLIRYENEEAVDDSQLPKDRFSAERLKGVDSTLKIQPAELGDSAVYLCASSPTGGSDTQYFGPGTRLTVL.

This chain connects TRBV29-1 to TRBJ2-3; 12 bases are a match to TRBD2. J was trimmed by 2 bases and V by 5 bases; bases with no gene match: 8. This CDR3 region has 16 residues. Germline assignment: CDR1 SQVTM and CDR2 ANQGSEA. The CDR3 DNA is TGCAGCGTTCGACTAGCGGGAGCGGGGGACACAGATACGCAGTATTTT. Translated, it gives CSVRLAGAGDTDTQYF.